The rows below give T cell receptor beta chains drawn from one sample of a study of cytomegalovirus exposure and HLA in healthy donors. Profiling relied on immunoSEQ multiplex PCR, and the TCRdb table lists in-frame clones only, not all of them. The sample shows roughly 120,000 clones, about 73% of them seen only once. The specimen was PBMCs. The receptors were gathered from a woman in her thirties or forties in good health and CMV-seronegative. Both conserved end residues are part of each CDR3. A D gene is named only where the DNA matches it firmly. Rows may omit the clone size; those that give it use once, few, many or a size class.

>-|-|TRBV6-5|TRBJ1-1
TGTGCCAGCAGTCACGGGACAACTGAAGCTTTCTTT
CASSHGTTEAFF
>-|TRBD2|TRBV19|TRBJ2-7
TGTGCCAGTAGTAGCGGGAGACCCTACGAGCAGTACTTC
CASSSGRPYEQYF
>-|TRBD1|TRBV30|TRBJ2-6
TGTGCCTGGAGTTCACTGGGACAGGGGGCCAACGTCCTGACTTTC
CAWSSLGQGANVLTF
>-|TRBD1|TRBV2|TRBJ2-6
TGTGCCAGCAGTGAAGAGGGACAGGGTTTCTCTGGGGCCAACGTCCTGACTTTC
CASSEEGQGFSGANVLTF
>once|-|TRBV4-1|TRBJ1-5
TGCGCCAGCAGCCCAAACGGAGAATATAGCAATCAGCCCCAGCATTTT
CASSPNGEYSNQPQHF
>-|TRBD2|TRBV5-1|TRBJ2-7
TGCGCCAGCAGCTTGGAGCTAGCGGGGAGGGACGAGCAGTACTTC
CASSLELAGRDEQYF
>once|-|TRBV4-3|TRBJ2-7
TGCGCCAGCAGCCAAGATTTAGGCGGCGCCAGCTCCTACGAGCAGTACTTC
CASSQDLGGASSYEQYF
>-|-|TRBV12-2|TRBJ2-2
TGTGCAAGTCGCCGAGATACGGGACTAGCGGGAGGGCCTTGGGGGGAGCTGTTTTTT
CASRRDTGLAGGPWGELFF
>once|-|TRBV15|TRBJ1-3
TGTGCCACCAGAATAGACAGGAACTCTGGAAACACCATATATTTT
CATRIDRNSGNTIYF
>-|TRBD2|TRBV5-4|TRBJ2-2
TGTGCCAGCAGCTTGCGGCTAGCGGGACTGACGGGGACCGGGGAGCTGTTTTTT
CASSLRLAGLTGTGELFF
>-|-|TRBV29-1|TRBJ2-3
TGCAGCGTTTCTATGGAGAATACGCAGTATTTT
CSVSMENTQYF
>few|-|TRBV23-1|TRBJ2-1
TGCGCCAGCAGTCAATCGCGGCCGGAGGCCTACAATGAGCAGTTCTTC
CASSQSRPEAYNEQFF
>-|TRBD1|TRBV6-5|TRBJ1-5
TGTGCCAGCAGTGACAGGGATCAGCCCCAGCATTTT
CASSDRDQPQHF
>once|-|TRBV10-1|TRBJ2-3
TGCGCCGGCAGGGAGATAGCCTCACGCACAGATACGCAGTATTTT
CAGREIASRTDTQYF
>-|TRBD1|TRBV27|TRBJ1-4
TGTGCCAGCAGTTTATTCAGGGGGGCAAAAGGTGAAAAACTGTTTTTT
CASSLFRGAKGEKLFF
>-|TRBD1|TRBV28|TRBJ1-2
TGTGCCAGCAGTGGACAGGGCATTTATGGCTACACCTTC
CASSGQGIYGYTF
>-|-|TRBV6-6|TRBJ1-1
TGTGCCAGCAGCCGCGGGGTAGACACTGAAGCTTTCTTT
CASSRGVDTEAFF
>-|TRBD2|TRBV6-1|TRBJ2-3
TGTGCCAGCAGTGAGGGGACTAGTTCAGATACGCAGTATTTT
CASSEGTSSDTQYF
>-|TRBD2|TRBV5-1|TRBJ2-4
TGCGCCAGCAGCTTGGGGACTAGCGGGGGAGAGAGCATTCAGTACTTC
CASSLGTSGGESIQYF
>-|-|TRBV5-1|TRBJ2-3
TGCGCCAGCAGCTTGGTCCGGGTTAACACAGATACGCAGTATTTT
CASSLVRVNTDTQYF
>few|-|TRBV5-1|TRBJ1-5
TGCGCCAGCAGCCCCCAGGGGAACGACAATCAGCCCCAGCATTTT
CASSPQGNDNQPQHF
>few|-|TRBV19|TRBJ2-2
TGTGCCAGTAGTAGGGGGAGCGGGTTCGGGGAGCTGTTTTTT
CASSRGSGFGELFF
>-|TRBD2|TRBV2|TRBJ2-1
TGTGCCAGCAGTGAAGTGAATAATCGACTAGCGGGTGGTTACTACAATGAGCAGTTCTTC
CASSEVNNRLAGGYYNEQFF